The rows below give T cell receptor beta chains drawn from one sample of a study of technical replicates of blood from several donors. Clones were read by immunoSEQ multiplex PCR, and TCRdb kept only the in-frame ones, dropping some. The data contain tens of thousands of clones, 90% to 95% of them seen just once; the ten biggest clones take up roughly 0.4%. Material for sequencing was T cells isolated from PBMCs. These receptor sequences come from a human donor in good health. Both conserved end residues are trimmed from each CDR3. The order of the fields is J gene, V gene, CDR3 protein.

>TRBJ2-1|TRBV27
ASSLVAGKYNEQF
>TRBJ1-2|TRBV28
ASSPWTALRGYT
>TRBJ2-5|TRBV4-3
ASSNYRGNQETQY
>TRBJ1-2|TRBV15
ATSSASRDREGYT
>TRBJ2-6|TRBV9
ASSQGALGANVLT
>TRBJ2-1|TRBV5-4
ASSPRAGLYNEQF
>TRBJ1-1|TRBV19
ASEQGLGEAF
>TRBJ1-1|TRBV5-1
ASSLGGRGDTEAF
>TRBJ2-5|TRBV12-5
ASGLGRDRVQETQY
>TRBJ2-7|TRBV6-1
ASSGRLIYEQY
>TRBJ2-7|TRBV5-3
ARSLVFCQNSYEQY
>TRBJ1-4|TRBV29-1
RQIFNEKLF
>TRBJ2-7|TRBV30
AWEEGLGAYEQY
>TRBJ1-1|TRBV5-4
ASSLGEGGFLEAF
>TRBJ2-7|TRBV27
ASSYSGERYEQY
>TRBJ2-6|TRBV7-9
ASSSDRASGANVLT
>TRBJ2-7|TRBV13
ASSPPSRTVEQY
>TRBJ2-7|TRBV6-1
ASSFTGDYEQY
>TRBJ2-2|TRBV29-1
SVGGRASGMGGVGELF
>TRBJ2-1|TRBV19
ASSTLDSGYNEQF
>TRBJ2-3|TRBV15
ATTELRGTDTQY
>TRBJ1-5|TRBV21-1
ASSKGQAPQH
>TRBJ1-2|TRBV27
ASSLTGERVYGYT
>TRBJ1-1|TRBV11-2
ASSMDKNTEAF
>TRBJ2-6|TRBV7-3
ASSPTLSGANVLT
>TRBJ2-3|TRBV4-3
ASSQGRGSDADTQY
>TRBJ2-7|TRBV6-5
ASSYSREGPSFEQY
>TRBJ2-1|TRBV4-1
ASSLQGYNEQF
>TRBJ2-7|TRBV11-2
ASSLSVGTPSYEQY
>TRBJ2-1|TRBV6-5
ASSYSFRNEQF
>TRBJ1-4|TRBV7-9
ASSLLGATNEKLF
>TRBJ1-5|TRBV9
ASSVGGGYSNQPQH
>TRBJ2-7|TRBV4-1
ASSPWDKTYEQY
>TRBJ2-6|TRBV9
ASSGKLPLT
>TRBJ1-5|TRBV30
AWSRDKNQPQH
>TRBJ2-1|TRBV9
ASSATSGSPNEQF
>TRBJ1-1|TRBV28
ASSLRVEAF
>TRBJ2-7|TRBV28
ASSLPGQSFYEQY
>TRBJ2-1|TRBV7-9
ASYRGKEQF
>TRBJ2-1|TRBV28
ASCPPIGSYNEQF
>TRBJ1-2|TRBV18
ASSPDRNYGYT
>TRBJ1-2|TRBV6-5
ASSLGASNYGYT
>TRBJ2-2|TRBV19
ASSRGHTGELF
>TRBJ2-1|TRBV19
ASSIGASGIGNEQF
>TRBJ2-3|TRBV7-2
ASSSQGARTDTQY
>TRBJ2-1|TRBV25-1
ASSELIGLAGEYNEQF